Listed here is a single TCR beta chain. Its specificity is unknown. Measured with immunoSEQ multiplex PCR; TCRdb has only the in-frame clones, and not every one. The sample has roughly 160,000 clones; 92% are singletons. This sample is part of a study of T cell responses to AZD1222 COVID-19 vaccine. Study findings and constraints: Among those given AZD1222, only 5 to 7 were seropositive at baseline. Nearly half of unique spike-specific TCRs reportedly avoided B.1.351 and B.1.1.7 mutated regions. White British donors predominated, females outnumbered males, and clonal diversity was possibly underestimated.

V was pared by 8 bases and J by 5 bases, with 7 bases of the junction left unmatched. From germline, CDR1 is LNHDA and CDR2 SQIVND (reference sequence). CDR3 length: 14 amino acids. The sample in question was peripheral blood, obtained on day 0 of MenACWY control vaccination. The J gene is TRBJ1-1, the V gene TRBV19, with 11 bases aligning to TRBD1. The sequence derives from an adult in good health. The DNA for the CDR3 is TGTGCCAGTGAGGACAGGGGGCGTAGAACTGAAGCTTTCTTT. It is translated as CASEDRGRRTEAFF.